Presented here are 17 T cell receptor beta chains from one specimen sequenced in a study of shared clonotypes between healthy human individuals. Measured with immunoSEQ multiplex PCR; TCRdb has only the in-frame clones, and not every one. The sample includes about 1 million clones, about 77% seen only once; the top ten take roughly 1.5%. Sequencing used memory CD4+ T cells sorted from blood. As for subset: CD45RA-negative fraction. The receptors were sampled from a man aged 18 to 35 in good health.

This clone was detected only once. The V and J genes are TRBV5-8 and TRBJ1-1; 8 nucleotides align to TRBD1. V was pared by 5 bases and J by 6 bases, with 9 bases of the junction left unmatched. CDR1 and CDR2 from the germline V gene are SGHTS and YDEGEE. The CDR3 loop spans 14 amino acids. The DNA for the CDR3 is TGTGCCAGCAGACAAACGACAGGGGTCCCTGAAGCTTTCTTT. Translated: CASRQTTGVPEAFF.

This clone was counted only a few times. The identical CDR3 is also encoded by other nucleotide sequences in the sample. This chain connects TRBV19 to TRBJ1-4, with 8 positions matching TRBD1. Germline values: CDR1 LNHDA, CDR2 SQIVND (reference sequence). V shed 6 bases and J 3 bases; nucleotides not matched to a gene: 3. There are 14 residues in the CDR3. The CDR3: CASRRQGSNEKLFF. The CDR3 nucleotides are TGTGCCAGTAGGAGACAGGGGTCTAATGAAAAACTGTTTTTT.

CDR3 loop: CAWTLRNEQFF. CDR3 coding DNA: TGTGCCTGGACCTTGAGGAATGAGCAGTTCTTC. This chain uses TRBV30 with TRBJ2-1, with unresolved D. This CDR3 spans 11 amino acids. V gave up 4 bases and J gave up 7 bases, with 8 bases separating them. Germline V gene sequence: CDR1 GTSNPN, CDR2 SVGIG (reference sequence).

The sample holds a few counts of this clone. This chain joins TRBV6-5 and TRBJ1-5; TRBD1 is a possible D gene (5 bases). V was cut by 0 bases and J by 6 bases, with 9 bases left in between. Germline-derived CDR1 and CDR2 are MNHEY and SVGAGI. The CDR3 is 14 residues long. DNA for the CDR3: TGTGCCAGCAGTTACTCGGGGGTGGGTCAGCCCCAGCATTTT. This sequence encodes CASSYSGVGQPQHF.

In this sample, this clone turned up once. The chain employs TRBV7-2 and TRBJ2-5; D is uncertain. This CDR3 contains 11 residues. V was clipped by 5 bases and J by 5 bases, with 6 bases between them. Germline V lookup: CDR1 SGHTA, CDR2 FQGNSA. CDR3 in DNA: TGTGCCAGCAGCACATACGAGACCCAGTACTTC. This codes for CASSTYETQYF.

Only a few counts were recorded for this clone. As DNA, the CDR3 is TGTGCCATCAGGGCCACGGCGAATGGAAACACCATATATTTT. Its translation: CAIRATANGNTIYF. This sequence joins TRBV10-3 and TRBJ1-3; D ambiguous. The CDR3 is made up of 14 amino acids. Trimming stripped 6 bases from V and 3 bases from J, with 12 bases between. Germline V gene sequence: CDR1 ENHRY, CDR2 SYGVKD.

A few counts support this clone. The chain links TRBV7-9 to TRBJ1-2; D remains unclear. Germline loops: CDR1 SEHNR, CDR2 FQNEAQ (reference sequence). V lost 8 bases and J 5 bases, leaving 12 bases between the germline ends. This CDR3 region has 12 residues. CDR3 region: CASATETYGYTF. In nucleotides, the CDR3 is TGTGCCAGCGCGACGGAGACGTATGGCTACACCTTC.

This clone has just one count. The chain couples TRBV6-6 to TRBJ1-2; TRBD1 matches 9 bases. CDR1 and CDR2 from the germline V gene are MNHNY and SVGAGI (reference sequence). Trimming took 0 bases from V and 8 from J; bases not matched to a gene: 10. CDR3 length: 16 amino acids. CDR3 sequence: CASSYSDRGLNGGYTF. In DNA, the CDR3 is TGTGCCAGCAGTTACTCGGACAGGGGCCTCAACGGGGGCTACACCTTC.

The gene calls are TRBV19 and TRBJ1-2; TRBD1 agrees at 9 bases. The CDR3 runs to 14 residues. The V and J ends lost 1 base and 7 bases, in that order; junction bases with no gene match: 4. Germline CDR1 reads LNHDA; CDR2 reads SQIVND (reference sequence). The CDR3 coding sequence is TGTGCCAGTAGTATAGGGACAGGGGCGATTGGCTACACCTTC. It codes for CASSIGTGAIGYTF.

This clone was picked up one time. V usage is TRBV30 and J usage is TRBJ2-7; D is ambiguous. The CDR3 sequence is 14 residues long. V gave up 0 bases and J gave up 2 bases, with 11 bases separating them. Germline-derived CDR1 and CDR2 are GTSNPN and SVGIG (reference sequence). For the CDR3, the DNA is TGTGCCTGGAGTGTAGGCTTATCACCCTACGAGCAGTACTTC. Its translation: CAWSVGLSPYEQYF.

On this clone itself: Just one base apart from a much larger clone, this may be a read error. The CDR3 loop reads CASSLDTGGTEAFF. As DNA, the CDR3 is TGCGCCAGCAGCTTGGACACAGGGGGCACTGAAGCTTTCTTT. The chain couples TRBV5-1 to TRBJ1-1, with 8 bases matching TRBD1. This CDR3 comprises 14 residues. CDR1 and CDR2 from the germline V gene are SGHRS and YFSETQ. V shed 0 bases, J shed 4 bases, and the junction held 2 bases outside the gene matches.

The chain uses TRBV29-1 and TRBJ1-1, with D tentatively TRBD1 (5 bases). The CDR3 runs 12 residues. Germline CDR1 is SQVTM and CDR2 is ANQGSEA. The V gene lost 4 bases and the J gene lost 6 bases, with 12 bases spanning the gap. This CDR3 is CSVGGEYPEAFF. In DNA form, the CDR3 reads TGCAGCGTTGGGGGGGAATATCCTGAAGCTTTCTTT.

This rearrangement joins TRBV5-1 to TRBJ2-3, with D tentatively TRBD1 or TRBD2 (5 bases each). In germline, CDR1 is SGHRS, CDR2 YFSETQ. Trimming cost V 2 bases and J 4 bases, with 14 bases left between them. The CDR3 is made up of 15 amino acids. CDR3 protein: CASSFGGIKADTQYF. The CDR3 bases are TGCGCCAGCAGCTTTGGGGGTATAAAGGCAGATACGCAGTATTTT.

This clone was observed once. The chain couples TRBV6-5 to TRBJ1-1, with 7 bases fitting TRBD1. Germline assignment: CDR1 MNHEY and CDR2 SVGAGI. V dropped 6 bases and J dropped 5; count of bases not matched to a gene: 12. This CDR3 spans 15 amino acids. The CDR3 loop is CASSTTRQGGTEAFF. For the CDR3, the DNA is TGTGCCAGCAGCACCACCCGACAGGGAGGTACTGAAGCTTTCTTT.

This clone was detected once. The chain recombines TRBV11-2 with TRBJ1-2, with 9 bases matching TRBD1. The CDR3 length is 12 residues. Germline loops: CDR1 SGHAT, CDR2 FQNNGV. The V segment lost 5 bases and the J segment 11 bases; nucleotides outside the gene matches: 6. CDR3 sequence reads: CASSRTGVEYTF. The CDR3 DNA is TGTGCCAGCAGCCGGACAGGGGTAGAATACACCTTC.

This clone was counted only a few times. This chain connects TRBV7-8 to TRBJ1-2; possible D gene TRBD1, 6 bases. V shed 3 bases and J shed 7 bases, with 9 bases lying between them. CDR1 SGHVS and CDR2 FQNEAQ come from the germline V gene. The CDR3 extends over 12 amino acids. The CDR3 nucleotides are TGTGCCAGCAGCTTGGGGGCGGCTGGCTACACCTTC. Residues: CASSLGAAGYTF.

The chain recombines TRBV7-6 with TRBJ2-4; TRBD1 aligns across 12 bases. This CDR3 has 19 residues. V was pared by 5 bases and J by 1 base, with 12 bases of the junction left unmatched. Germline V gene data show CDR1 as SGHVS and CDR2 as FNYEAQ. Written as DNA, the CDR3 is TGTGCCAGCAGCCCTGGGGGGACAGGGGGCGCGACGGCCAAAAACATTCAGTACTTC. Translation gives CASSPGGTGGATAKNIQYF.